This T cell receptor beta chain stems from a study of T cells after yellow fever vaccination. One entry per CDR3 protein results from TCRdb running MiXCR on the 5' RACE reads. The sample lists hundreds of thousands of distinct CDR3 sequences; about 3.5% were seen once. The CDR3 sequence is 15 residues long. CDR1 and CDR2 (germline): LNHNV, YYDKDF (reference sequence). The ends lost 3 bases at V and 3 bases at J; junction bases unmatched: 4. This clonotype has just a few counts. The chain couples TRBV15 to TRBJ2-5; 10 bases are a match to TRBD2. The receptor was isolated from a man aged 18 to 29 who received the YFV17D yellow fever vaccine. This sample comprised PBMCs, obtained on the day of the yellow fever booster vaccination. The CDR3 nucleotides are TGTGCCACCAGCAGGGACCTAGCGGGGGAAGAGACCCAGTACTTC. Encoded protein: CATSRDLAGEETQYF.